This passage covers 12 T cell receptor beta chains from one sample sequenced in a study of blood T cell repertoires in COVID-19. The method was immunoSEQ multiplex PCR; TCRdb's version includes in-frame clones alone and lacks a portion of them. Of about 120,000 clones in the sample, 80% to 90% were seen once. The sequenced material came from peripheral blood. These receptors all stem from a man aged 35 to 55 with acute or convalescent COVID-19.

V is TRBV13 and J is TRBJ1-6; D is perhaps TRBD1 (6 bases). The CDR3 loop spans 16 amino acids. V was clipped by 2 bases and J by 9 bases, with 17 bases between them. CDR1 is PRHDT and CDR2 is FYEKMQ in the germline V gene (reference sequence). The CDR3 loop is CASSLQSIQGGSPLHF. CDR3 sequence (DNA): TGTGCCAGCAGCTTACAGTCTATACAGGGTGGTTCACCCCTCCACTTT.

V gene TRBV19 combines with J gene TRBJ1-5, with a tentative D call TRBD1 (5 bases). Germline CDR1 and CDR2: LNHDA and SQIVND (reference sequence). The ends were cut back, 6 bases at V and 2 bases at J, with 14 bases in the middle. This CDR3 comprises 15 residues. CDR3: CASSDSGVGNQPQHF. The CDR3 bases are TGTGCCAGTAGCGACTCGGGGGTGGGCAATCAGCCCCAGCATTTT. The full variable domain, in which reference TRBV19 and TRBJ1-5 provide the parts outside the CDR3, is DGGITQSPKYLFRKEGQNVTLSCEQNLNHDAMYWYRQDPGQGLRLIYYSQIVNDFQKGDIAEGYSVSREKKESFPLTVTSAQKNPTAFYLCASSDSGVGNQPQHFGDGTRLSIL.

The chain has TRBV14 and TRBJ2-6, with 12 bases lining up with TRBD2. The CDR3 covers 16 residues. Unmatched junction bases numbered 10, after V lost 1 base and J lost 15 bases. The germline CDR1 and CDR2 sequences are SGHDN and FVKESK. CDR3 sequence reads: CASSQAGTSGPRDLTF. The CDR3 DNA sequence: TGTGCCAGCAGCCAAGCCGGGACTAGCGGGCCGAGGGACCTGACTTTC.

The V call is TRBV19, the J call TRBJ1-6; maybe TRBD1 (5 bases). The CDR3 spans 14 residues. Germline V gives CDR1 LNHDA, CDR2 SQIVND (reference sequence). Trimming left V 3 bases short and J 8 bases short, with 11 bases between. The chain's CDR3 is CASSIRGRDSPLHF. CDR3 DNA: TGTGCCAGTAGTATTCGGGGGAGGGATTCACCCCTCCACTTT.

This rearrangement joins TRBV6-5 to TRBJ1-1, with 7 bases matching TRBD1. With V trimmed by 5 bases and J by 7 bases, 7 bases remained unmatched. Germline V gene lookup returns CDR1 MNHEY and CDR2 SVGAGI. The CDR3 length is 13 residues. In DNA form, the CDR3 reads TGTGCCAGCAGTAAACAGGGGACGGGTGAAGCTTTCTTT. This gives the protein CASSKQGTGEAFF.

CDR3 loop: CASSTGAGELFF. DNA for the CDR3: TGTGCCAGTTCCACAGGGGCCGGGGAGCTGTTTTTT. The V call is TRBV19, the J call TRBJ2-2; 7 nucleotides line up with TRBD1. The CDR3 sequence is 12 residues long. J was trimmed by 6 bases and V by 8 bases; bases with no gene match: 3. The germline V gene has CDR1 LNHDA and CDR2 SQIVND (reference sequence).

The chain joins TRBV5-6 to TRBJ2-1; D is possibly TRBD2 (7 bases). The CDR3 length is 16 residues. Germline CDR1 and CDR2: SGHDT and YYEEEE. Trimming took off 4 bases at V and 3 bases at J, with 17 bases between the two ends. The CDR3 bases are TGTGCCAGCAGCCCACGAAGGGGGGGTTTCTACAATGAGCAGTTCTTC. Residues: CASSPRRGGFYNEQFF.

This chain joins TRBV6-5 and TRBJ1-4; 8 bases are a match to TRBD1. Germline trimming cut 6 bases from V and 10 bases from J; bases unmatched to any gene: 7. The CDR3 has 13 residues. Germline lookup yields CDR1 MNHEY and CDR2 SVGAGI. The CDR3 nucleotides read TGTGCCAGCAGGACAGGGGCGGACAGAAAACTGTTTTTT. It yields the protein CASRTGADRKLFF.

The chain carries TRBV30 and TRBJ2-1; 11 positions match TRBD2. The V gene end was trimmed by 3 bases and the J gene end by 7 bases; junction bases not matched to a gene: 8. CDR3 length: 15 residues. Germline V gene data show CDR1 as GTSNPN and CDR2 as SVGIG (reference sequence). The CDR3 DNA sequence: TGTGCCTGGAGGGGACCGGGACTAGCGGTAAATGAGCAGTTCTTC. This sequence encodes CAWRGPGLAVNEQFF.

This chain connects TRBV7-8 to TRBJ1-1; D is uncertain. Germline loops: CDR1 SGHVS, CDR2 FQNEAQ. The CDR3 spans 16 residues. Trimming removed 0 bases from V and 1 base from J, with 12 bases in between. The CDR3 region has the DNA TGTGCCAGCAGCTTAGCACCCATAAATAGGAACACTGAAGCTTTCTTT. Translating it yields CASSLAPINRNTEAFF.

The chain has TRBV2 and TRBJ1-5; TRBD1 aligns across 12 bases. CDR1 is SNHLY and CDR2 is FYNNEI in the germline V gene. This CDR3 region has 16 residues. Trimming removed 6 bases from V and 2 bases from J; junction bases left unmatched: 5. CDR3 coding DNA: TGTGCCAGCAGGTCCGGGACAGGGGGCGGCAATCAGCCCCAGCATTTT. This gives the protein CASRSGTGGGNQPQHF.

This chain connects TRBV5-1 to TRBJ2-1; the match to TRBD2 covers 12 bases. Germline V gene lookup returns CDR1 SGHRS and CDR2 YFSETQ. This CDR3 region has 17 residues. V lost 7 bases and J lost 2; bases outside the gene matches: 10. Here the CDR3 DNA reads TGCGCCAGCCGGACTAGCGGGGACCGGGTCCCCTACAATGAGCAGTTCTTC. Residues: CASRTSGDRVPYNEQFF. Supplemented by reference TRBV5-1 and TRBJ2-1, the full variable domain reads KAGVTQTPRYLIKTRGQQVTLSCSPISGHRSVSWYQQTPGQGLQFLFEYFSETQRNKGNFPGRFSGRQFSNSRSEMNVSTLELGDSALYLCASRTSGDRVPYNEQFFGPGTRLTVL.